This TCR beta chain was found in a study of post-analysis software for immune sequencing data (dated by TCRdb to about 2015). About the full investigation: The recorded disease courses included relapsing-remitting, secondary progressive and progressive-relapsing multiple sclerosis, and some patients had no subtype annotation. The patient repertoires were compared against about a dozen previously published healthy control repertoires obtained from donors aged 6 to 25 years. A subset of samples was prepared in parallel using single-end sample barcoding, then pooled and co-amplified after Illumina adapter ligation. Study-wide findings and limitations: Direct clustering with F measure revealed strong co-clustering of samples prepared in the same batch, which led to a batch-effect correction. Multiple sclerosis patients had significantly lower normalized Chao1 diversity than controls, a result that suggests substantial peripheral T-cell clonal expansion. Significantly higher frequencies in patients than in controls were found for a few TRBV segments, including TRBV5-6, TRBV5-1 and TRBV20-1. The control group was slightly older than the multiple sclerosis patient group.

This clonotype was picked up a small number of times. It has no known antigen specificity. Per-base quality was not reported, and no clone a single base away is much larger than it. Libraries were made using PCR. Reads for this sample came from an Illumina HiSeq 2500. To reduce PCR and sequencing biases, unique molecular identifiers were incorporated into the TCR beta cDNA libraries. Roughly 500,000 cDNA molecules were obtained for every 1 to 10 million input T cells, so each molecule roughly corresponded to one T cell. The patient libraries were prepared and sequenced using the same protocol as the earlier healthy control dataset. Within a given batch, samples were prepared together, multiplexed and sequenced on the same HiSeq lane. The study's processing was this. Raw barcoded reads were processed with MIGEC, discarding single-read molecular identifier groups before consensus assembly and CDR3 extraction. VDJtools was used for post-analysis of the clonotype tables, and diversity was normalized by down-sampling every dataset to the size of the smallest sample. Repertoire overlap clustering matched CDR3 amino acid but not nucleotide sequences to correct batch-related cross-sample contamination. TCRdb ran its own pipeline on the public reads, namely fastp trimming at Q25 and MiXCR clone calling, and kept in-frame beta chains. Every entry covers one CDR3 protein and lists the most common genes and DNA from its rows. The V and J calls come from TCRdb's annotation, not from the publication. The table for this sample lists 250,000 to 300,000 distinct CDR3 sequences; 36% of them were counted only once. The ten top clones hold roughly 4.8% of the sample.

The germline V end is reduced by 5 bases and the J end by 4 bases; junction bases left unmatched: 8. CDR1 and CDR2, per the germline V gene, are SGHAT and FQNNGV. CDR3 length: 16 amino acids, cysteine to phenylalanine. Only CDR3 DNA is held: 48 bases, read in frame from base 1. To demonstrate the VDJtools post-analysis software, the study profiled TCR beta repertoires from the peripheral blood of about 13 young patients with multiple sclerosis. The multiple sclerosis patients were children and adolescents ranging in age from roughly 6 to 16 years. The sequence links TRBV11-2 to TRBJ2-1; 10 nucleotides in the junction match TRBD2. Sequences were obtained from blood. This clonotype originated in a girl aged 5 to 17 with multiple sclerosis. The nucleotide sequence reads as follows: TGTGCCAGCAGCCCCCTAGGTAGCGGGGGGTACAATGAGCAGTTCTTC. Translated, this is CASSPLGSGGYNEQFF.